This T cell receptor (beta chain) derives from a study of T-cell memory formation after mild COVID-19. The study, taken as a whole, reports: Contracting clones from day 15 to 85 showed balanced CD4/CD8; later expanders favored CD4+.

As regards this clonotype: The target antigen is unknown.

One entry per CDR3 protein results from TCRdb running MiXCR on the 5' RACE reads. The table lists more than 350,000 distinct CDR3 sequences, approximately 15% of them singletons, with 20% to 25% in the top ten. Germline CDR1 and CDR2: MNHEY and SVGAGI. Trimming took off 0 bases at V and 2 bases at J, with 8 bases between the two ends. The CDR3 totals 15 residues. Sequenced sample: PBMCs or a T cell subset sorted from them (not recorded which). This sequence was found in a man aged 18 to 30 who had mild COVID-19 (a few samples of this study predate the infection). Cell type and time point are not known. V gene TRBV6-5 combines with J gene TRBJ2-1; D ambiguous. The CDR3 loop reads CASSYSKWTYNEQFF. CDR3 DNA: TGTGCCAGCAGTTACTCGAAGTGGACCTACAATGAGCAGTTCTTC.